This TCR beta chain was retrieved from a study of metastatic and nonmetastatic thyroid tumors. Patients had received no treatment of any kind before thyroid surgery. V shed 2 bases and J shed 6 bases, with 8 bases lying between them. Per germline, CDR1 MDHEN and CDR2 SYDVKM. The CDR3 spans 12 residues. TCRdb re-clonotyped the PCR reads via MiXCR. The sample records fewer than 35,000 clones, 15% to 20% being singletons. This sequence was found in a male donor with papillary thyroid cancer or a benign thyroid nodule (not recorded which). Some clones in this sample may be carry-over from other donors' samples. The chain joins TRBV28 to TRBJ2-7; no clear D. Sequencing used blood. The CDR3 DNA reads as TGTGCCAGCAGTTTAGTCAGCGTCGAGCAGTACTTC. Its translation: CASSLVSVEQYF. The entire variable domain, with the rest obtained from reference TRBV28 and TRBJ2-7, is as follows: DVKVTQSSRYLVKRTGEKVFLECVQDMDHENMFWYRQDPGLGLRLIYFSYDVKMKEKGDIPEGYSVSREKKERFSLILESASTNQTSMYLCASSLVSVEQYFGPGTRLTVT.